This T cell receptor (beta chain) was recovered during a study of control samples from healthy donors and cancer patients. Sequenced by immunoSEQ multiplex PCR; TCRdb stores in-frame clones only, minus some. The sample holds around 83,000 clones, 93% seen once. Deletions cut 5 bases from V and 7 bases from J, with 17 bases between. CDR3 length: 15 residues. The germline gives CDR1 SEHNR, CDR2 FQNEAQ (reference sequence). The V call is TRBV7-9, the J call TRBJ2-2; D not resolved. Sequenced sample: PBMCs. The receptor comes from a woman aged 40-49 years with lung cancer. The CDR3 is CASSPTPSVNGELFF. The CDR3 bases are TGTGCCAGCAGCCCCACCCCCTCCGTGAACGGGGAGCTGTTTTTT. The complete variable domain, with remaining parts taken from reference TRBV7-9 and TRBJ2-2, reads DTGVSQNPRHKITKRGQNVTFRCDPISEHNRLYWYRQTLGQGPEFLTYFQNEAQLEKSRLLSDRFSAERPKGSFSTLEIQRTEQGDSAMYLCASSPTPSVNGELFFGEGSRLTVL.